This entry concerns a single T cell receptor (beta chain). Its cognate antigen has yet to be identified. No per-base quality is available; no much larger clone lies one base away. The receptor library was made with the immunoSEQ multiplex PCR assay. For the multiplex PCR, a mixture combining 60 forward primers for TCR Vbeta segments and 13 reverse primers for TCR Jbeta segments was used. The CDR3 region of rearranged TCR beta genes was amplified from genomic DNA with a multiplex PCR assay. On the Illumina HiSeq System, the amplified TCR beta libraries were sequenced as 87-base-pair reads. The authors' analysis ran thus. In a later analysis, some 80 million unique TCR beta chains were counted across the 650 to 700 repertoires, and roughly 10 million of these chains were shared by at least two donors. A nearest-neighbor algorithm error-corrected the raw reads and collapsed the reads into unique sequences, merging closely related sequences to remove PCR and sequencing errors. V, D and J gene segments were assigned by aligning CDR3 sequences to IMGT reference sequences. For a sequence to be retained, at least a six-nucleotide match to both a V gene segment and a J gene segment was required. Rearrangements were classified as productive when the CDR3 lacked stop codons and remained in frame with V and J, and all other rearrangements were classified as non-productive. Following IMGT convention, CDR3 was defined as the stretch from the second conserved V-encoded cysteine up to the conserved J-encoded phenylalanine. Sequences without an unambiguous match to a single V gene segment were excluded from the earlier analysis of about 600 of the donors. In an earlier analysis of a few hundred of the donors, a V segment was called functional when productive rearrangements were above 56.7%, and segregating when the standard deviation between donors exceeded 5%. A statistical classification framework was built for diagnosing cytomegalovirus status from the catalog of TCR beta chain sequences. In a later analysis, TCR nucleotide sequences were compared against IMGT/GENE-DB human TR gene sequences so that V and J genes could be assigned. Using the TCRdist pipeline, a later analysis assigned CDR3 sequences along with most-parsimonious VDJ recombination scenarios. In a later analysis, every TCR beta chain was defined by the combination of its CDR3 amino acid sequence and its V-gene family, and reads without a unique V-gene family were dropped. A later analysis removed nearly 600 highly shared, low-generation-probability nucleotide sequences to deal with suspected cross-contamination and a sequencing artifact. In a later analysis, a clonal expansion index for each public chain was calculated from normalized within-repertoire ranks of inferred template counts. In a later analysis, generation probabilities were computed with a VDJ recombination model fitted to out-of-frame rearrangements, and the resulting probabilities were checked against IGoR. Hypergeometric tests were used in a later analysis to score TCR-TCR, TCR-HLA and TCR-CMV co-occurrence, with a repertoire-size bias correction applied to the TCR pairs. False discovery rates were estimated in a later analysis by permuting HLA or CMV assignments 20 times. A later analysis grouped co-occurring TCRs with DBSCAN, adding TCRdist sequence similarity when clustering within HLA-allele-positive subsets. Repertoires with fewer than 30,000 or more than 120,000 public chains were left out of co-occurrence clustering, as were about five repertoires with anomalous nucleotide sharing. TCRdb took this table from immuneACCESS and kept in-frame rearrangements with V and J called. Such tables lack part of the clones; where checked against another copy, unresolved V genes explain under half of the gap, and the rest is unexplained. V, J and clone size are taken as reported in that table, and D and trimming were inferred from the DNA itself. The sample table contains around 150,000 clones; only one count was recorded for 87% of them. The ten largest clonotypes hold about 0.9% of the sample.

These data originate in a study of cytomegalovirus exposure and HLA in healthy donors (dated by TCRdb to the late 2010s). Notes on the research overall: In an earlier analysis of under 750 of the donors, 276 Gb of sequence data and some 120 million unique TCR beta sequences from about 179 million T cells were reported. An early release that covered several hundred HLA-typed donors contained around 300 gigabases of sequencing data and about 84 million unique TCR sequences. Because of strong linkage in the cohort, roughly five DR-DQ haplotypes were treated as single units for association and clustering. The number of donors typed differed by locus, with roughly 629-640 for A, B, C, DRB1 and DQB1, roughly 520 for DQA1, some 570 for DPA1, and 472 for DPB1. Among the approximately 430 genotyped donors, about 83% belonged to the genetic ancestry cluster associated with self-reported Caucasian donors. The study profiled the T cell repertoires of more than 500 subjects by immunosequencing and related them to cytomegalovirus serostatus. Both class I and class II loci were covered by HLA typing, at four-digit resolution. Every repertoire in the discovery cohort had been generated on one and the same sequencing platform. In an earlier analysis of roughly 580 of the donors, high-throughput TCR beta sequencing was used to judge whether each TCR beta V gene segment behaved as functional or pseudogenic. On average, 235,054 unique TCR beta nucleotide sequences were sequenced per donor among fewer than 500 genotyped donors of the cohort, with roughly 20% of those sequences being non-productive. In a later genetic analysis, genome-wide SNP genotypes for about three fifths of the roughly 670 donors were used, and that subset was treated as a discovery cohort. In the later analysis, no new phenotypic data were used to find candidate immune exposures; instead, reliance was placed on TCR beta sequences and their occurrence across donors. In addition to the first cohort of roughly 670 subjects, a separate validation cohort of under 150 different subjects was used. Alongside the repertoire data, information on donor age, sex, ethnicity and CMV serostatus was compiled. To study patterns of TCR occurrence, a later analysis re-analyzed previously published TCR beta repertoires from around 660 donors and added high-resolution HLA genotyping. To predict cytomegalovirus infection status, the study combined high-throughput TCR immunosequencing, statistical association of individual TCRs with disease status, and machine learning. The study was designed to test whether signatures of past pathogen exposure could be identified by cataloging public T cell receptors.

What the research found in general, with its limitations: In a later analysis, HLA-associated TCR beta chains were found to be more clonally expanded and to have lower generation probabilities than equally common non-associated chains. Most TCR sequences were observed very rarely across donors, whereas some public TCRs were present in many individuals. The study listed 170 or so TCR beta chains as associated with cytomegalovirus. A later analysis associated roughly 17,000 TCR beta sequences with specific HLA alleles at a false discovery rate of 0.05. In this cohort, only TCR beta chains were sequenced, and detectable features were limited by the absence of alpha or paired-chain data. Strong co-occurrence of HLA alleles, especially DR and DQ, made assigning TCR associations to individual alleles difficult. Correlated functional status among segregating V segments might reflect linkage disequilibrium, but an unknown experimental factor could not be ruled out. Because HLA typing was unavailable for some donors at each locus, only the typed subset was used in association tests. In a later genetic analysis, a missense DCLRE1C variant was associated with V-gene and J-gene trimming of TCR beta chains, and the association was replicated in an independent cohort. It was suggested by the authors that the approach could potentially be generalized to other disease states and immunological phenotypes. Cytomegalovirus status was reported to be diagnosed by the classifier with high specificity and sensitivity in both the original and validation cohorts. The 87-base-pair reads could not distinguish some IMGT-functional V segments, including TRBV6-2 and TRBV6-3, so those segments were excluded. The presence/absence analyses assumed that sequencing depth was roughly uniform across donors, and that assumption may not be true. According to a later genetic analysis, donors in an Asian-associated ancestry cluster had fewer N-insertions in productive TCRs than the approximately 630-donor mean. Because counts were too low, seventeen rarely observed V segments, including chromosome 9 orphons, were left out of the earlier analysis of 587 of the donors. According to a later analysis, parvovirus B19, influenza, CMV and Epstein-Barr virus appeared linked to several top co-occurrence clusters. For the cohort, immune exposure information was limited to CMV serostatus. In a later analysis, most CMV-associated TCR beta chains were found to appear HLA-restricted, with HLA associations seemingly driven largely by CMV exposure. In a later analysis, TCR association rates were found to vary across HLA loci, with the most associated TCRs seen for DRB1 alleles and the fewest for HLA-C alleles. A few of the identified cytomegalovirus-associated TCR beta chains were confirmed in vitro to be specific for cytomegalovirus antigens. A cluster of highly shared sequence variants was judged likely to be a technical artifact of the sequencing pipeline. A further reported finding was that TCR beta sequences accurately predicted the HLA-A and HLA-B alleles for most subjects in the first cohort. In an earlier analysis of approximately 590 of the donors, most TCR beta V segments were observed in productive rearrangements about 90% or about 30% of the time, broadly matching IMGT annotations.

The germline V gene encodes CDR1 SGHDT and CDR2 YYEEEE. V gives up 6 bases and J gives up 4 bases, and the segment between their germline ends measures 14 bases. Reading from cysteine to phenylalanine, the CDR3 counts 13 amino acids. Only CDR3 DNA is held: 39 bases, read in frame from base 1. The cohort comprised several hundred healthy bone marrow donors. At the time of sampling, every cohort member was nominally healthy, though immune exposures that went unrecorded were likely present. The donor tested CMV seronegative, placing the donor among the roughly 340 seronegative members of the cohort. A peripheral blood sample was collected from each donor, and TCR beta sequencing was performed on peripheral blood mononuclear cells. Genomic DNA was extracted from the blood cell samples with the Qiagen DNeasy Blood Extraction Kit.

Material: PBMCs. The clonotype originates from a woman aged 25 to 45 in good health and CMV-seronegative. This receptor chain uses TRBV5-6 and TRBJ2-7; a tentative D call is TRBD2 (7 bases match). The CDR3 region reads CASMAGAEYEQYF. The DNA sequence reads TGTGCCAGCATGGCGGGGGCCGAATACGAGCAGTACTTC.